The T cell receptor (beta chain) under discussion was sequenced for a study of tissue T cells after allogeneic stem cell transplantation. Overall study results and limits: Anatomically similar tissues had similar TCR repertoires within each patient. Few T cell clones were shared across patients, but motif clusters showed tissue-specific shared signatures.

To note about this clone: The antigen is undetermined. Germline and genes here are mouse.

Survey-depth TCRbeta CDR3 sequencing reported V/J genes and productive frequencies. Profiled with immunoSEQ multiplex PCR; TCRdb holds only in-frame clones, not every one. The sample records fewer than 20,000 clones, approximately 70% being singletons. Source material: spleen. This receptor was taken from a female BALB/c mouse in good health. MHC haplotype of the strain: H2-d.

The CDR3 is CASSQTGGRRQDTQYF. CDR3 DNA (partial): TGTGCCAGCAGCCAGACTGGGGGGAGACGCCAAGACACCCAGTAC. This rearrangement joins TRBV2 to TRBJ2-5; 10 positions agree with TRBD2. Read sequence stops 1 residue before the CDR3 end, and the germline J gene provides the missing end. Germline V gene sequence: CDR1 LGHNA, CDR2 YSYQKL. Trimming took 3 bases from V and 2 from J; bases not matched to a gene: 5. The CDR3 has 16 residues.